This TCR beta chain appears in the sequencing data of a study of control samples from healthy donors and cancer patients. Only in-frame clones appear in the TCRdb table, and some are missing; sequencing was by immunoSEQ multiplex PCR. Of 150,000 or so clones listed, 90% to 95% were seen once; the top ten hold 5.8%. CDR3 length: 16 amino acids. In germline, CDR1 is SNHLY, CDR2 FYNNEI. Unmatched junction bases numbered 16, after V lost 8 bases and J lost 7 bases. V is TRBV2 and J is TRBJ2-1; 8 bases are shared with TRBD1. The clonotype originates from a man between 18 and 29 years old in good health. Source material: blood. The CDR3 DNA reads as TGTGCCAGCGAGGAGGCCGGGCAGGGGGCTAGAAATGAGCAGTTCTTC. Protein: CASEEAGQGARNEQFF.